One sample yielded the 24 T cell receptor beta chains listed below, sequenced in a study of human T cells and chemical hapten exposure. Time point given: patch test 1, 2 weeks after DPC sensitization. The treatment: therapeutic diphenylcyclopropenone sensitization with weekly scalp DPC. MiXCR, run by TCRdb on the RACE reads, gives a single entry per CDR3 protein. The data contain roughly 120,000 distinct CDR3 sequences, about 13% of them singletons. The source material was whole blood, sampled in connection with sensitization to the hapten diphenylcyclopropenone (DPC). The receptors were sampled from a man aged 18 to 30 with alopecia areata. Some clones in this sample may be carry-over from other donors' samples.

V is TRBV6-2 or TRBV6-3 and J is TRBJ1-2, with D tentatively TRBD1 (5 bases). Germline V gene lookup returns CDR1 MNHEY and CDR2 SVGEGT. Deletions cut 5 bases from V and 0 bases from J, with 13 bases between. There are 15 residues in the CDR3. The CDR3 is CASSRDRNANYGYTF. The CDR3 nucleotides are TGTGCCAGCAGTCGCGACAGAAATGCTAACTATGGCTACACCTTC.

CDR3 sequence: CSARRGSTEAFF. The CDR3 DNA reads TGCAGTGCTAGACGGGGAAGCACTGAAGCTTTCTTT. The chain joins TRBV20-1 to TRBJ1-1; D is uncertain. The CDR3 runs 12 residues. Germline V gene data show CDR1 as DFQATT and CDR2 as SNEGSKA (reference sequence). V shed 2 bases and J shed 4 bases, with 8 bases lying between them.

This clonotype was seen repeatedly, ten times or more. CDR3 amino acids: CASSFVSYNEQFF. CDR3 DNA sequence: TGTGCCAGCAGTTTTGTCTCCTACAATGAGCAGTTCTTC. The chain links TRBV27 to TRBJ2-1, with unresolved D. V lost 3 bases, J lost 0 bases, and 3 bases lay in between. CDR1 and CDR2 from the germline V gene are MNHEY and SMNVEV (reference sequence). There are 13 residues in the CDR3.

This clonotype has just a few counts. The chain has TRBV11-1 and TRBJ2-5; no clear D. Between the trimmed V and J ends, which lost 0 bases and 3 bases, there was a span of 14 bases. Germline V CDR1 and CDR2: SGHAT, FQDESV (reference sequence). The CDR3 is made up of 16 amino acids. CDR3 loop: CASSLAVAVGKETQYF. The CDR3 region has the DNA TGTGCCAGCAGCTTAGCGGTAGCCGTGGGGAAAGAGACCCAGTACTTC.

The chain couples TRBV20-1 to TRBJ2-7, with no clear D. There are 15 residues in the CDR3. The V gene's germline CDR1 is DFQATT and CDR2 SNEGSKA (reference sequence). V lost 1 base and J lost 0, with 13 bases in between. CDR3 nucleotide sequence: TGCAGTGCTAGAGGCGTGGAGTGGAGCTCCTACGAGCAGTACTTC. Translating gives CSARGVEWSSYEQYF.

The J gene is TRBJ2-2, the V gene TRBV7-9, with D unclear. Germline CDR1 SEHNR, CDR2 FQNEAQ (reference sequence). The CDR3 has 14 amino acids. Trimming took off 2 bases at V and 6 bases at J, with 10 bases between the two ends. CDR3 nucleotides: TGTGCCAGCAGCTTAAGCCAGCCCTCCGGGGAGCTGTTTTTT. Translation gives CASSLSQPSGELFF. Full variable domain (remainder filled in from reference TRBV7-9 and TRBJ2-2): DTGVSQNPRHKITKRGQNVTFRCDPISEHNRLYWYRQTLGQGPEFLTYFQNEAQLEKSRLLSDRFSAERPKGSFSTLEIQRTEQGDSAMYLCASSLSQPSGELFFGEGSRLTVL.

The rearrangement links TRBV29-1 to TRBJ1-2, with TRBD1 matching over 9 bases. This CDR3 comprises 13 residues. The V gene end was trimmed by 7 bases and the J gene end by 8 bases; junction bases not matched to a gene: 11. Germline V lookup: CDR1 SQVTM, CDR2 ANQGSEA. CDR3 DNA: TGCAGCGGGGCGGGACAGGGATCAGAGGGCTACACCTTC. It is translated as CSGAGQGSEGYTF.

This clonotype was detected many times. The V call is TRBV20-1, the J call TRBJ1-3, with D possibly matching TRBD1 (5 bases). Per germline, CDR1 DFQATT and CDR2 SNEGSKA (reference sequence). Trimming shortened V by 5 bases and J by 0 bases, and 11 bases separated the two germline ends. CDR3 length: 14 amino acids. The CDR3 bases are TGCAGTGCTGCAAGGGGCAGCTCTGGAAACACCATATATTTT. The encoded protein is CSAARGSSGNTIYF.

This chain connects TRBV7-2 to TRBJ1-1; D unresolved. Germline V gene sequence: CDR1 SGHTA, CDR2 FQGNSA. The CDR3 loop spans 15 amino acids. The V gene lost 1 base and the J gene lost 0 bases, with 9 bases spanning the gap. CDR3 DNA sequence: TGTGCCAGCAGCTTAGGTCCAGTCATGAACACTGAAGCTTTCTTT. Amino acids: CASSLGPVMNTEAFF.

This clonotype occurred many times. The genes are TRBV6-2 or TRBV6-3 and TRBJ2-6, with 7 bases aligning to TRBD2. With V trimmed by 6 bases and J by 0 bases, 14 bases remained unmatched. Germline lookup yields CDR1 MNHEY and CDR2 SVGEGT. The CDR3 sequence is 19 residues long. CDR3 loop: CASRKGLGKASSGANVLTF. As DNA, the CDR3 is TGTGCCAGCAGGAAAGGACTAGGAAAAGCGAGCTCTGGGGCCAACGTCCTGACTTTC.

This clonotype was seen a single time. The rearrangement joins TRBV14 to TRBJ2-5, with 8 bases identical to TRBD1. The CDR3 runs 15 residues. From germline, CDR1 is SGHDN and CDR2 FVKESK. V lost 4 bases to trimming and J lost 3 bases; unmatched junction nucleotides: 7. The CDR3 is CASSLIQDREETQYF. CDR3 sequence (DNA): TGTGCCAGCAGCCTTATTCAGGACAGGGAAGAGACCCAGTACTTC.

The V call is TRBV18, the J call TRBJ1-6, with TRBD1 identical over 8 bases. V dropped 1 base and J dropped 10; count of bases not matched to a gene: 6. This CDR3 spans 15 amino acids. Germline values: CDR1 KGHSH, CDR2 LQKENI. The CDR3, as DNA: TGTGCCAGCTCACCACAAACAGGGGGTGGATCACCCCTCCACTTT. Its protein product is CASSPQTGGGSPLHF.

This clonotype occurred many times. This chain links TRBV6-6 with TRBJ1-6, with no clear D. With 2 bases removed from V and 0 bases from J, the gap between germline ends came to 11 bases. Germline V lookup: CDR1 MNHNY, CDR2 SVGAGI (reference sequence). The CDR3 is 17 amino acids. This chain's CDR3 is CASSYEKPSSYNSPLHF. In DNA form, the CDR3 reads TGTGCCAGCAGTTACGAGAAGCCTAGCTCCTATAATTCACCCCTCCACTTT.

This clonotype was picked up a small number of times. This chain connects TRBV7-9 to TRBJ1-2, with D possibly being TRBD1 (6 bases). The CDR3 is 13 residues long. Germline CDR1 and CDR2: SEHNR and FQNEAQ (reference sequence). V gave up 8 bases and J gave up 4 bases, with 14 bases separating them. Here the CDR3 DNA reads TGTGCCAGCGCTGGCAGGGGTGTCTATGGCTACACCTTC. It codes for CASAGRGVYGYTF.

The chain joins TRBV19 to TRBJ2-3; TRBD2 matches at 7 bases. The CDR3 runs to 16 residues. Per the germline V gene, CDR1 is LNHDA and CDR2 is SQIVND (reference sequence). Trimming removed 4 bases from V and 2 bases from J; junction bases left unmatched: 9. The CDR3 loop is CASSKPGLPITDTQYF. The CDR3 DNA is TGTGCCAGTAGTAAGCCGGGACTACCAATCACAGATACGCAGTATTTT.

V and J are TRBV7-8 and TRBJ2-7; D gene ambiguous. The germline gives CDR1 SGHVS, CDR2 FQNEAQ. The length of the CDR3 is 16 residues. V was cut by 0 bases and J by 0 bases, with 12 bases left in between. The DNA of the CDR3 is TGTGCCAGCAGCTTAGCACCCTGGGCAGTCTCCTACGAGCAGTACTTC. It yields the protein CASSLAPWAVSYEQYF.

This clonotype was counted between two and nine times. The chain links TRBV12-3 or TRBV12-4 to TRBJ1-5; D unclear. This CDR3 is 13 amino acids long. Deletions cut 4 bases from V and 6 bases from J, with 10 bases between. CDR3 in amino acids: CASSSGFGQPQHF. CDR3 nucleotides: TGTGCCAGCAGTTCCGGGTTTGGTCAGCCCCAGCATTTT.

The CDR3 loop is CSVEPTGYDTGYTF. CDR3 in DNA: TGCAGCGTTGAGCCGACGGGATATGACACTGGCTACACCTTC. V and J are TRBV29-1 and TRBJ1-2; the D is unclear. V was cut by 3 bases and J by 7 bases, with 18 bases left in between. This CDR3 has 14 amino acids. The germline V gene has CDR1 SQVTM and CDR2 ANQGSEA.

The rearrangement joins TRBV11-2 to TRBJ1-2, with D perhaps TRBD1 (5 bases). There are 16 residues in the CDR3. CDR1 is SGHAT and CDR2 is FQNNGV in the germline V gene. The germline V and J ends were trimmed by 1 base and 1 base, with 13 bases remaining between them. The DNA for the CDR3 is TGTGCCAGCAGCTTAGTACATCCGGGGGTTAACTATGGCTACACCTTC. The encoded protein is CASSLVHPGVNYGYTF.

The V and J genes are TRBV7-9 and TRBJ2-3, with 9 positions matching TRBD1. The CDR3 totals 16 residues. The trim removed 3 bases at V and 1 base at J, leaving 5 bases unmatched. Germline V gene lookup returns CDR1 SEHNR and CDR2 FQNEAQ (reference sequence). The CDR3, as DNA: TGTGCCAGCAGCTTGGTAACAGGGGGCCGCACAGATACGCAGTATTTT. Encoded protein: CASSLVTGGRTDTQYF.

The genes are TRBV7-9 and TRBJ2-7; 7 bases map to TRBD1. The CDR3 totals 14 residues. Germline lookup yields CDR1 SEHNR and CDR2 FQNEAQ (reference sequence). With 5 bases clipped from V and 3 bases from J, the junction kept 7 bases outside the gene matches. The DNA of the CDR3 is TGTGCCAGCAGCAGAGGGACAGTCAGCTACGAGCAGTACTTC. The encoded protein is CASSRGTVSYEQYF.

This clonotype was found many times. The rearrangement joins TRBV2 to TRBJ2-5; no definite D call. V lost 7 bases, J lost 5 bases, and 20 bases lay in between. This CDR3 comprises 15 residues. Germline loops: CDR1 SNHLY, CDR2 FYNNEI. The CDR3 loop reads CASIRNLGITETQYF. CDR3 coding DNA: TGTGCCAGCATTAGGAATTTGGGCATTACGGAGACCCAGTACTTC.

This clonotype showed up just a few times. The J gene is TRBJ1-2, the V gene TRBV28; a weak D match, TRBD1 (6 bases). This CDR3 region has 14 residues. V lost 4 bases to trimming and J lost 5 bases, with 14 bases between them. The V gene's germline CDR1 is MDHEN and CDR2 SYDVKM. The CDR3: CASSWGTGQYGYTF. Here the CDR3 DNA reads TGTGCCAGCAGTTGGGGAACAGGGCAATATGGCTACACCTTC.

This clonotype has a handful of counts. The chain uses TRBV28 and TRBJ2-1; 7 bases are a match to TRBD2. V lost 6 bases, J lost 5 bases, and 19 bases stayed unmatched. In germline, CDR1 is MDHEN, CDR2 SYDVKM. CDR3 length equals 18 residues. The CDR3 DNA follows: TGTGCCAGCAGCCAGTCAGGGTGGACTAGTGACGTCCACAATGAGCAGTTCTTC. It codes for CASSQSGWTSDVHNEQFF. The entire variable domain, with the rest obtained from reference TRBV28 and TRBJ2-1, is as follows: DVKVTQSSRYLVKRTGEKVFLECVQDMDHENMFWYRQDPGLGLRLIYFSYDVKMKEKGDIPEGYSVSREKKERFSLILESASTNQTSMYLCASSQSGWTSDVHNEQFFGPGTRLTVL.